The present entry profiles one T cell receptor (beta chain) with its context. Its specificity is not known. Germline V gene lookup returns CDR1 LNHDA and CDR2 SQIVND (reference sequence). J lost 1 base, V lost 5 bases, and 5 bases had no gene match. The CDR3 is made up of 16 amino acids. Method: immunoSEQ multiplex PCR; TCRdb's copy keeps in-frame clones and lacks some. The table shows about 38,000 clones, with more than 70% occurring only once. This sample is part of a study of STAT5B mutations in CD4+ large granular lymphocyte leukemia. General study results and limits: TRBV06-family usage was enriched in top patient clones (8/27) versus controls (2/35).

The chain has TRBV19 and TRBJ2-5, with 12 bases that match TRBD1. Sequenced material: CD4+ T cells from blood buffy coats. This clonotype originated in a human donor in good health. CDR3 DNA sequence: TGTGCCAGTAGTGCAAGGGACAGGGGGCCCCAAGAGACCCAGTACTTC. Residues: CASSARDRGPQETQYF.